Sequencing of this T cell receptor beta chain was carried out in a study of blood T cell repertoires in COVID-19. Study-wide context: T cells, B-cell-depleted T cells, or PBMCs supplied cDNA or gDNA.

Method: immunoSEQ multiplex PCR; TCRdb's copy keeps in-frame clones and lacks some. The sample holds around 300,000 clones, roughly 90% seen once. The specimen was PBMCs or T cells enriched from blood (not recorded which). This TCR was sampled from a woman aged 50 to 60 who had recovered from COVID-19.

CDR3 in amino acids: CASSPGASGYYNEQFF. Here the CDR3 DNA reads TGCGCCAGCAGCCCGGGGGCTAGCGGGTACTACAATGAGCAGTTCTTC. J is TRBJ2-1 and V is TRBV4-1, with TRBD2 matching over 8 bases. The CDR3 consists of 16 residues. Trimming removed 4 bases from V and 3 bases from J; junction bases left unmatched: 8. CDR1 and CDR2 (germline): MGHRA, YSYEKL.